This entry describes one T cell receptor (beta chain). What it recognizes is unknown. Repertoires were generated with immunoSEQ multiplex PCR, while TCRdb's copy carries only in-frame clones and drops some. In the table there are about 64,000 clones, approximately 84% of which are singletons. The data were taken from a study of OX40 agonist ivuxolimab in advanced cancers. The J segment lost 5 bases and the V segment lost 5 bases, leaving 4 bases of the junction unmatched. Germline V gene lookup returns CDR1 SGHTA and CDR2 FQGNSA. This CDR3 comprises 13 residues. Study outcomes and limitations: Averaged across samples, CD8+ T cells carried more expanded clones than CD4+ did.

This TCR derives from an adult with an advanced solid tumor such as melanoma, head and neck, liver or kidney cancer. The material sequenced was CD4+ or CD8+ T cells sorted from blood, taken in a trial of the OX40 agonist ivuxolimab. The chain is built from TRBV7-2 and TRBJ2-7, with TRBD1 identical over 9 bases. The CDR3 protein is CASSLRDRDEQYF. The CDR3 nucleotides are TGTGCCAGCAGCCTCCGGGACAGGGACGAGCAGTACTTC. The whole variable domain, remainder taken from reference TRBV7-2 and TRBJ2-7, is GAGVSQSPSNKVTEKGKDVELRCDPISGHTALYWYRQSLGQGLEFLIYFQGNSAPDKSGLPSDRFSAERTGGSVSTLTIQRTQQEDSAVYLCASSLRDRDEQYFGPGTRLTVT.